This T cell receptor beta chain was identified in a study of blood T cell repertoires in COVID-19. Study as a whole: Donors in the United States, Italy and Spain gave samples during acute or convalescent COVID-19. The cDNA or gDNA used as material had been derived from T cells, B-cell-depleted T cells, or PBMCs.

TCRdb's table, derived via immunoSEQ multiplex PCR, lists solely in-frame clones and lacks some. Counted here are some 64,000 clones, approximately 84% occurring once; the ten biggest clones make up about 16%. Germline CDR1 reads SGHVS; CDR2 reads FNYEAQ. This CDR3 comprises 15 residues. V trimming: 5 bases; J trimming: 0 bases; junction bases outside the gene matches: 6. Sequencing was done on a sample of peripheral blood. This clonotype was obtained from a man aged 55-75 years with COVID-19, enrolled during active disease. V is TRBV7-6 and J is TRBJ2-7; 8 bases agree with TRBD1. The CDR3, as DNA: TGTGCCAGCAGCCTCGACAGGGGCGACTCCTACGAGCAGTACTTC. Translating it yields CASSLDRGDSYEQYF. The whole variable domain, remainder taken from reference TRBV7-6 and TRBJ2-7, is GAGVSQSPRYKVTKRGQDVALRCDPISGHVSLYWYRQALGQGPEFLTYFNYEAQQDKSGLPNDRFSAERPEGSISTLTIQRTEQRDSAMYRCASSLDRGDSYEQYFGPGTRLTVT.